One and the same sample provided the 25 T cell receptor beta chains below, sequenced in a study of graft-versus-host responses after intestinal transplantation. Sequencing used immunoSEQ multiplex PCR; TCRdb keeps in-frame clones, though not all of them. Among about 100,000 clones listed, roughly 84% were seen once. Their recognized antigens are unknown. The sample here was unstimulated CD4+ T cells sorted from spleen or lymph node cells, taken before transplant. Receptors were obtained from a human donor who was the organ donor for an intestinal transplant.

The chain joins TRBV6-1 to TRBJ2-5; D not certain. Germline CDR1 and CDR2: MNHNS and SASEGT. There are 13 residues in the CDR3. Trimming removed 8 bases at V and 1 base at J, with 11 bases between. CDR3 amino acids: CASRRTGQETQYF. In DNA form, the CDR3 reads TGTGCCAGCCGCCGGACGGGCCAAGAGACCCAGTACTTC.

The V and J genes are TRBV28 and TRBJ1-1, with a possible D match to TRBD1 (6 bases). Germline CDR1 and CDR2: MDHEN and SYDVKM. The CDR3 is made up of 13 amino acids. V was pared by 5 bases and J by 5 bases, with 12 bases between. CDR3 region: CASSTLRGTEAFF. In DNA form, the CDR3 reads TGTGCCAGCAGTACCCTCAGGGGAACTGAAGCTTTCTTT. The complete variable domain, with remaining parts taken from reference TRBV28 and TRBJ1-1, reads DVKVTQSSRYLVKRTGEKVFLECVQDMDHENMFWYRQDPGLGLRLIYFSYDVKMKEKGDIPEGYSVSREKKERFSLILESASTNQTSMYLCASSTLRGTEAFFGQGTRLTVV.

This chain joins TRBV18 and TRBJ2-4; a weak D match, TRBD2 (5 bases). V lost 1 base and J 0 bases, leaving 7 bases between the germline ends. This CDR3 comprises 15 residues. Germline values: CDR1 KGHSH, CDR2 LQKENI. CDR3 residues: CASSPRGVAKNIQYF. CDR3 DNA: TGTGCCAGCTCACCACGGGGAGTAGCCAAAAACATTCAGTACTTC.

This chain uses TRBV27 with TRBJ1-1; 7 bases line up with TRBD1. The CDR3 has 15 amino acids. Unmatched junction bases numbered 10, after V lost 5 bases and J lost 4 bases. Germline assignment: CDR1 MNHEY and CDR2 SMNVEV (reference sequence). DNA of the CDR3: TGTGCCAGCAGTCCCCGCATGGGACAGACCACTGAAGCTTTCTTT. Translation gives CASSPRMGQTTEAFF.

V gene TRBV11-2 combines with J gene TRBJ1-5; no definite D call. Trimming stripped 0 bases from V and 7 bases from J, with 7 bases between. Germline-derived CDR1 and CDR2 are SGHAT and FQNNGV. This CDR3 contains 13 residues. CDR3 DNA: TGTGCCAGCAGCTTAGATAGTGGGCAGCCCCAGCATTTT. Amino acids: CASSLDSGQPQHF.

The chain is built from TRBV6-1 and TRBJ2-3; D not resolved. The CDR3 is made up of 15 amino acids. The germline V and J ends were trimmed by 2 bases and 2 bases, with 11 bases remaining between them. Germline values: CDR1 MNHNS, CDR2 SASEGT. CDR3 in DNA: TGTGCCAGCAGTGAAAAGTACGGCTTCACAGATACGCAGTATTTT. Translation gives CASSEKYGFTDTQYF.

J is TRBJ2-7 and V is TRBV18; 8 bases match TRBD1. The length of the CDR3 is 13 residues. V dropped 6 bases and J dropped 6; count of bases not matched to a gene: 7. Per the germline V gene, CDR1 is KGHSH and CDR2 is LQKENI. CDR3 loop: CASSPTTGGEQYF. The CDR3 bases are TGTGCCAGCTCCCCGACAACAGGGGGCGAGCAGTACTTC.

The chain employs TRBV4-1 and TRBJ1-2; TRBD1 matches 7 bases. J lost 7 bases, V lost 1 base, and 12 bases had no gene match. The CDR3 sequence is 16 residues long. Germline-derived CDR1 and CDR2 are MGHRA and YSYEKL. The CDR3 reads CASSQGPGQRLGGYTF. The CDR3 region has the DNA TGCGCCAGCAGCCAAGGTCCGGGACAGAGACTGGGTGGCTACACCTTC.

This chain links TRBV28 with TRBJ1-1; tentatively, D is TRBD1 (5 bases). Trimming removed 0 bases from V and 6 bases from J, with 11 bases in between. Germline CDR1 reads MDHEN; CDR2 reads SYDVKM. This CDR3 contains 14 residues. For the CDR3, the DNA is TGTGCCAGCAGTTTATGGGGGCGCAAGGCTGAAGCTTTCTTT. Translating gives CASSLWGRKAEAFF.

The chain has TRBV9 and TRBJ2-7; 14 bases are shared with TRBD2. The CDR3 runs 15 residues. The V gene end was trimmed by 4 bases and the J gene end by 4 bases; junction bases not matched to a gene: 4. The germline V gene has CDR1 SGDLS and CDR2 YYNGEE. The DNA of the CDR3 is TGTGCCAGCAGCCCCCGACTAGCGGGGGGGTACGAGCAGTACTTC. This translates into CASSPRLAGGYEQYF.

J is TRBJ1-5 and V is TRBV4-1; D gene unclear. The CDR3 runs to 17 residues. Germline V gene lookup returns CDR1 MGHRA and CDR2 YSYEKL. V was cut by 5 bases and J by 1 base, with 18 bases left in between. The CDR3 coding sequence is TGCGCCAGCAGCGGGAATCATCAGTGGCAGAGCAATCAGCCCCAGCATTTT. Its protein product is CASSGNHQWQSNQPQHF.

This chain joins TRBV6-6 and TRBJ2-7, with D perhaps matching TRBD1 (5 bases). CDR3 length equals 16 residues. V lost 0 bases and J 3 bases, leaving 15 bases between the germline ends. Germline V gene data show CDR1 as MNHNY and CDR2 as SVGAGI (reference sequence). The CDR3 loop is CASSYSSQGMGYEQYF. In nucleotides, the CDR3 is TGTGCCAGCAGTTACTCGAGCCAGGGTATGGGCTACGAGCAGTACTTC.

The chain employs TRBV9 and TRBJ1-2; perhaps TRBD1 as D (5 bases). Trimming took off 3 bases at V and 4 bases at J, with 10 bases between the two ends. The CDR3 has 13 amino acids. Germline-derived CDR1 and CDR2 are SGDLS and YYNGEE. The CDR3: CASSARGAYGYTF. Here the CDR3 DNA reads TGTGCCAGCAGCGCGAGAGGGGCCTATGGCTACACCTTC.

The V gene is TRBV5-1, the J gene TRBJ1-1; 9 positions agree with TRBD1. There are 15 residues in the CDR3. CDR1 and CDR2 from the germline V gene are SGHRS and YFSETQ. V shed 2 bases and J 4 bases; nucleotides not matched to a gene: 6. This CDR3 reads CASSFRTGASTEAFF. CDR3 in DNA: TGCGCCAGCAGCTTCCGGACAGGGGCGTCCACTGAAGCTTTCTTT.

Remarks on this clone: The same CDR3 arises from other DNA sequences in this sample as well. CDR3 DNA: TGTGCCAGCTCACCGGGCACCGGGGAGCTGTTTTTT. Translation gives CASSPGTGELFF. This sequence joins TRBV18 and TRBJ2-2; no definite D call. This CDR3 has 12 amino acids. Between the trimmed V and J ends, which lost 3 bases and 4 bases, there was a span of 3 bases. The germline V gene has CDR1 KGHSH and CDR2 LQKENI.

This chain uses TRBV15 with TRBJ2-2; no definite D call. CDR1 is LNHNV, CDR2 YYDKDF, per germline (reference sequence). The V end lost 6 bases, the J end lost 1 base, and 3 bases lay between the germline ends. This CDR3 region has 12 residues. Written as DNA, the CDR3 is TGTGCCACCAGACAGAACACCGGGGAGCTGTTTTTT. This encodes CATRQNTGELFF.

This chain links TRBV6-1 with TRBJ1-5, with TRBD1 as a possible D gene (5 bases). In germline, CDR1 is MNHNS, CDR2 SASEGT. Trimming pared 5 bases from V and 2 bases from J, leaving 13 bases between. CDR3 length: 15 amino acids. CDR3 residues: CASSLGVGGNQPQHF. The CDR3, as DNA: TGTGCCAGCAGTCTGGGGGTCGGGGGCAATCAGCCCCAGCATTTT.

The chain links TRBV6-1 to TRBJ2-1, with 13 bases aligning to TRBD2. V shed 8 bases and J 10 bases; nucleotides not matched to a gene: 11. CDR1 is MNHNS and CDR2 is SASEGT in the germline V gene. The CDR3 length is 15 residues. CDR3 sequence (DNA): TGTGCCAGCTACCCGACTAGCGGGGGGCGGGGGGAGCAGTTCTTC. Protein product: CASYPTSGGRGEQFF.

The rearrangement uses TRBV27 and TRBJ2-5; D unresolved. Per the germline V gene, CDR1 is MNHEY and CDR2 is SMNVEV (reference sequence). There are 14 residues in the CDR3. V dropped 0 bases and J dropped 7 bases, with 12 bases sitting between them. The CDR3 loop is CASSLSMVDGTQYF. The CDR3 DNA follows: TGTGCCAGCAGTTTATCGATGGTAGATGGGACCCAGTACTTC.

This sequence joins TRBV5-1 and TRBJ1-1; D is undetermined. The ends were cut back, 0 bases at V and 2 bases at J, with 5 bases in the middle. The germline V gene has CDR1 SGHRS and CDR2 YFSETQ. The CDR3 is 13 amino acids. CDR3 sequence reads: CASSLEGNTEAFF. The CDR3 DNA is TGCGCCAGCAGCTTGGAGGGAAACACTGAAGCTTTCTTT.

The chain is built from TRBV21-1 and TRBJ2-7; the D call of TRBD2 is as the table states it, not checked on the DNA. TRBV21-1 is a recognized pseudogene. The CDR3 length is 15 residues. This chain's CDR3 is CASRMSGGLIHEQYF. As DNA, the CDR3 is TGTGCCAGCAGGATGTCGGGGGGCCTAATCCACGAGCAGTACTTC.

V is TRBV18 and J is TRBJ1-4, with 7 bases matching TRBD1. The CDR3 runs 14 residues. From germline, CDR1 is KGHSH and CDR2 LQKENI. V trimming: 4 bases; J trimming: 7 bases; junction bases outside the gene matches: 6. The CDR3 nucleotides read TGTGCCAGCTCACGCGGGACAGACCCTGAAAAACTGTTTTTT. This sequence encodes CASSRGTDPEKLFF.

The chain joins TRBV28 to TRBJ2-5, with D tentatively TRBD1 or TRBD2 (5 bases each). The end of the DNA fits TRBJ2-7 better, so the J call may be wrong. This CDR3 is 15 amino acids long. CDR1 is MDHEN, CDR2 SYDVKM, per germline. CDR3 bases: TGTGCCAGCAGCCTATCGGGGCAGAGCTCCTACGAGCAGTACTTC. Amino acids: CASSLSGQSSYEQYF.

The V gene is TRBV7-9, the J gene TRBJ2-1; 7 nucleotides match TRBD1. This CDR3 has 13 amino acids. Germline lookup yields CDR1 SEHNR and CDR2 FQNEAQ (reference sequence). Trimming cost V 10 bases and J 4 bases; bases outside gene matches: 7. The CDR3 reads CAIGTDPYNEQFF. CDR3 bases: TGTGCCATCGGGACAGACCCTTACAATGAGCAGTTCTTC.

The V gene is TRBV9, the J gene TRBJ1-3; maybe TRBD1 (5 bases). CDR3 length equals 14 residues. In germline, CDR1 is SGDLS, CDR2 YYNGEE. V was trimmed by 1 base and J by 4 bases, leaving 9 bases between them. The CDR3 DNA sequence: TGTGCCAGCAGCGTATCAGGGAACGGAAACACCATATATTTT. Amino acid sequence: CASSVSGNGNTIYF.